This T cell receptor beta chain was sequenced in a study of Graves' ophthalmopathy and Graves' hyperthyroidism. This clonotype was picked up many times. The authors amplified TCR beta CDR3 regions, and they did so from RNA transcripts for repertoire sequencing. First-round RT-PCR with HTBI primers preceded a second-round multiplex PCR. In TCRdb, the multiplex PCR reads were re-called with MiXCR into one record per CDR3 protein. The table has about 380,000 distinct CDR3 sequences, 15% seen once. This receptor was obtained from a woman aged 18-30 years with stable Graves' hyperthyroidism. The material sequenced was peripheral blood.

CDR3: CASSYGRGAGYTF. As DNA, the CDR3 is TGTGCCAGCAGTTACGGCAGGGGCGCCGGCTACACCTTC. This chain uses TRBV6-2 or TRBV6-3 with TRBJ1-2; D is possibly TRBD1 (6 bases). Looked up from germline, CDR1 is MNHEY and CDR2 is SVGEGT. The CDR3 extends over 13 amino acids. V was pared by 2 bases and J by 8 bases, with 12 bases between.